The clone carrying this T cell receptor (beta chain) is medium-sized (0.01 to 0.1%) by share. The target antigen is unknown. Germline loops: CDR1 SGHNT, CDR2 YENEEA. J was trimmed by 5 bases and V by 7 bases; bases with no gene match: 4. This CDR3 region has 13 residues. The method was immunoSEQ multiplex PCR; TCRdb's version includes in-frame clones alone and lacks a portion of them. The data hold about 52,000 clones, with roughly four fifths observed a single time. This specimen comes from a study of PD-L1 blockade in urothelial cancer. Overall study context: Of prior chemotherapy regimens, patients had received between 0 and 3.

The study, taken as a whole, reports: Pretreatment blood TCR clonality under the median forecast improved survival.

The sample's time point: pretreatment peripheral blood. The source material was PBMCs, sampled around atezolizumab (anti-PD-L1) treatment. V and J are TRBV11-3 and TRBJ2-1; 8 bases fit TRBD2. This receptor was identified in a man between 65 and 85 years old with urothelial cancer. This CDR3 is CASKERENNEQFF. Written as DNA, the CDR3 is TGTGCCAGCAAGGAGCGGGAGAACAATGAGCAGTTCTTC.